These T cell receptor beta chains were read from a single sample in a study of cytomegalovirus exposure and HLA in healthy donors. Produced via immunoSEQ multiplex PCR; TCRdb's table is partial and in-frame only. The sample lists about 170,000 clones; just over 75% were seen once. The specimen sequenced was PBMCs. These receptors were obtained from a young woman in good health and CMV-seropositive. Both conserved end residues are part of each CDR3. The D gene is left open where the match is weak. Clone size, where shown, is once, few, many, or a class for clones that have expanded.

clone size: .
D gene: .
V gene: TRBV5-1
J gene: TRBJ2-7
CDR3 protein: CASSFNRVDEQYF
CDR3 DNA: TGCGCCAGCAGCTTTAACAGGGTCGACGAGCAGTACTTC

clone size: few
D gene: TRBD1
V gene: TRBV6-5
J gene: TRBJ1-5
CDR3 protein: CASRGTGKNQPQHF
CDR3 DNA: TGTGCCAGCAGGGGGACAGGGAAGAATCAGCCCCAGCATTTT

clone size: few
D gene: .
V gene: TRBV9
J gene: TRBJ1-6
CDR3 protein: CASSLGGSNSSPLHF
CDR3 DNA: TGTGCCAGCAGCCTTGGCGGGAGTAATAGTTCACCCCTCCACTTT

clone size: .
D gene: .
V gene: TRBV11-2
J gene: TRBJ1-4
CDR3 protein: CASRRQASRYNEKLFF
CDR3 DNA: TGTGCCAGCAGACGACAGGCCTCAAGATACAATGAAAAACTGTTTTTT

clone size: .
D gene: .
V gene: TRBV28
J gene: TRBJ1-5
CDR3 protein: CASSRMDSFYSNQPQHF
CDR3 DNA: TGTGCCAGCAGTCGGATGGACAGCTTTTATAGCAATCAGCCCCAGCATTTT

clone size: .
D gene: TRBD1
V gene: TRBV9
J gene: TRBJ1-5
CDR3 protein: CASSVAGGGNQPQHF
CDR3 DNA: TGTGCCAGCAGCGTAGCAGGGGGTGGCAATCAGCCCCAGCATTTT

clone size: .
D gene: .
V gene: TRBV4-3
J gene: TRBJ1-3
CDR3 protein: CASSQLPRAGNTIYF
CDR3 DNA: TGCGCCAGCAGCCAGCTCCCCAGGGCAGGAAACACCATATATTTT

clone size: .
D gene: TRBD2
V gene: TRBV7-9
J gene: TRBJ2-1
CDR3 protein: CASSLWAGVNNEQFF
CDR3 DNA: TGTGCCAGCAGCTTATGGGCGGGAGTAAACAATGAGCAGTTCTTC

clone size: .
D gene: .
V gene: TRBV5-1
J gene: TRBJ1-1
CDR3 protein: CASSPIPTVNTEAFF
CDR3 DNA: TGCGCCAGCAGCCCCATCCCGACAGTGAACACTGAAGCTTTCTTT

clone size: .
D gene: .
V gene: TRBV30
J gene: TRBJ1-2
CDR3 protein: CAWSSGGGYTF
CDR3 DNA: TGTGCCTGGAGCTCGGGGGGAGGCTACACCTTC

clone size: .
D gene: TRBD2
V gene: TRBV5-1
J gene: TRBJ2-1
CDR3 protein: CASSSGRLAGGHNEQFF
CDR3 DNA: TGCGCCAGCAGCTCGGGTCGACTAGCGGGAGGCCACAATGAGCAGTTCTTC

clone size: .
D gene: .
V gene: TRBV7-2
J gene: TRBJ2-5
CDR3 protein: CASSPGSFETQYF
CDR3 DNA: TGTGCCAGCAGCCCGGGGTCGTTTGAGACCCAGTACTTC

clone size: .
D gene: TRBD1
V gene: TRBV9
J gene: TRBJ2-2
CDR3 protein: CASSPWDRYTGELFF
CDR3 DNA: TGTGCCAGCAGCCCCTGGGACAGATACACCGGGGAGCTGTTTTTT